These 18 T cell receptor beta chains share one sample of origin, sequenced in a study of T cell responses to AZD1222 COVID-19 vaccine. Sequencing was performed with immunoSEQ multiplex PCR; in TCRdb, only in-frame clones are kept and a portion is missing. In the table there are around 97,000 clones, over 75% of which are singletons. Sample: peripheral blood, taken on day 0 of AZD1222 vaccination. The receptors were sampled from an adult in good health.

The chain carries TRBV2 and TRBJ2-7, with no clear D. The germline CDR1 and CDR2 sequences are SNHLY and FYNNEI. The V gene lost 3 bases and the J gene lost 6 bases, with 12 bases spanning the gap. The CDR3 runs 13 residues. CDR3 sequence (DNA): TGTGCCAGCAGTGATCGGACGTCTGCCGAGCAGTACTTC. Translating it yields CASSDRTSAEQYF.

The J gene is TRBJ2-7, the V gene TRBV3-1 (or the pseudogene TRBV3-2), with 7 bases aligning to TRBD1. The J segment lost 3 bases and the V segment lost 7 bases, leaving 9 bases of the junction unmatched. Germline assignment: CDR1 LGHDT and CDR2 YNNKEL (reference sequence). The CDR3 consists of 14 residues. The CDR3 DNA follows: TGTGCCAGCACCCCAGGGGGAACTAGCTACGAGCAGTACTTC. This codes for CASTPGGTSYEQYF.

The chain employs TRBV27 and TRBJ1-6; D is possibly TRBD1 (5 bases). Trimming stripped 2 bases from V and 8 bases from J, with 13 bases between. CDR1 and CDR2 from the germline V gene are MNHEY and SMNVEV (reference sequence). This CDR3 contains 15 residues. The CDR3 bases are TGTGCCAGCAGTTTAGGGGGAGAGGTCGATTCACCCCTCCACTTT. This codes for CASSLGGEVDSPLHF.

The V and J genes are TRBV25-1 and TRBJ1-5; no clear D. Germline-derived CDR1 and CDR2 are MGHDK and SYGVNS. The V end lost 3 bases, the J end lost 6 bases, and 15 bases lay between the germline ends. The CDR3 consists of 15 residues. This CDR3 reads CASSDAGLGIQPQHF. CDR3 bases: TGTGCCAGCAGTGACGCGGGCCTTGGAATTCAGCCCCAGCATTTT.

This clone was detected only once. V usage is TRBV6-2 or TRBV6-3 and J usage is TRBJ2-4; 7 nucleotides agree with TRBD2. J gave up 8 bases and V 0 bases, and 19 bases lay outside the gene matches. The CDR3 covers 19 residues. Germline CDR1 MNHEY, CDR2 SVGEGT. CDR3 sequence: CASSYSVVLGGVGIDIQYF. Written as DNA, the CDR3 is TGTGCCAGCAGTTACTCGGTGGTCCTGGGGGGGGTAGGGATTGACATTCAGTACTTC.

This clone is large. The CDR3 DNA reads as TGTGCCAGCAGAGGAAGGGTCTCTGGGGCCAACGTCCTGACTTTC. This translates into CASRGRVSGANVLTF. The chain recombines TRBV9 with TRBJ2-6; D is uncertain. The V gene lost 5 bases and the J gene lost 0 bases, with 9 bases spanning the gap. The CDR3 is 15 amino acids. Germline CDR1 is SGDLS and CDR2 is YYNGEE.

The chain joins TRBV28 to TRBJ1-1, with 8 positions matching TRBD1. This CDR3 comprises 14 residues. Germline CDR1 reads MDHEN; CDR2 reads SYDVKM. V lost 4 bases and J lost 1; bases outside the gene matches: 2. CDR3: CASSSGQGNTEAFF. Here the CDR3 DNA reads TGTGCCAGCAGTTCTGGACAGGGGAACACTGAAGCTTTCTTT. Looking up the rest from reference TRBV28 and TRBJ1-1 gives the full variable domain: DVKVTQSSRYLVKRTGEKVFLECVQDMDHENMFWYRQDPGLGLRLIYFSYDVKMKEKGDIPEGYSVSREKKERFSLILESASTNQTSMYLCASSSGQGNTEAFFGQGTRLTVV.

The chain combines TRBV19 with TRBJ2-5; D is possibly TRBD2 (5 bases). This CDR3 is 15 amino acids long. Trimming shortened V by 2 bases and J by 5 bases, and 15 bases separated the two germline ends. Germline CDR1 and CDR2: LNHDA and SQIVND (reference sequence). CDR3 coding DNA: TGTGCCAGTAGTATACGGGTCGGGGAAACGGAGACCCAGTACTTC. It codes for CASSIRVGETETQYF.

The rearrangement joins TRBV5-1 to TRBJ2-5, with 11 bases lining up with TRBD1. Trimming cost V 4 bases and J 2 bases; bases outside gene matches: 4. Germline values: CDR1 SGHRS, CDR2 YFSETQ. The CDR3 is made up of 15 amino acids. CDR3 region: CASSTGTGGQETQYF. As DNA, the CDR3 is TGCGCCAGCAGCACTGGGACAGGGGGTCAAGAGACCCAGTACTTC.

The chain is built from TRBV28 and TRBJ2-5; possible D gene TRBD1, 5 bases. CDR1 and CDR2 from the germline V gene are MDHEN and SYDVKM. Deletions cut 4 bases from V and 6 bases from J, with 21 bases between. The CDR3 has 16 residues. CDR3 amino acids: CASSSPDREGDQTQYF. Written as DNA, the CDR3 is TGTGCCAGCAGTTCCCCCGATAGGGAAGGGGATCAGACCCAGTACTTC.

This clone was seen only once. The chain recombines TRBV9 with TRBJ1-1; TRBD1 matches at 7 bases. The CDR3 spans 13 residues. Per the germline V gene, CDR1 is SGDLS and CDR2 is YYNGEE. The V and J ends lost 4 bases and 4 bases, in that order; junction bases with no gene match: 4. This CDR3 is CASSPEGATEAFF. The CDR3 bases are TGTGCCAGCAGCCCAGAGGGGGCCACTGAAGCTTTCTTT.

V and J are TRBV6-5 and TRBJ1-6, with D perhaps TRBD1 (6 bases). CDR1 and CDR2 (germline): MNHEY, SVGAGI. V lost 6 bases, J lost 6 bases, and 12 bases lay in between. The length of the CDR3 is 14 residues. The CDR3 DNA reads as TGTGCCAGCAGATCCGGACAGAGTAATTCACCCCTCCACTTT. Residues: CASRSGQSNSPLHF.

V gene TRBV13 combines with J gene TRBJ2-7; either TRBD1 or TRBD2 may supply D (5 bases each). V lost 5 bases and J 0 bases, leaving 11 bases between the germline ends. This CDR3 region has 14 residues. Germline V gives CDR1 PRHDT, CDR2 FYEKMQ (reference sequence). In nucleotides, the CDR3 is TGTGCCAGCAGCAGATCCGGGACCTCCTACGAGCAGTACTTC. Protein: CASSRSGTSYEQYF.

The chain carries TRBV30 and TRBJ1-4; maybe TRBD1 (6 bases). This CDR3 has 16 amino acids. Germline lookup yields CDR1 GTSNPN and CDR2 SVGIG (reference sequence). Trimming cost V 1 base and J 8 bases, with 20 bases left between them. The chain's CDR3 is CAWSGGPGGQGEKLFF. In DNA, the CDR3 is TGTGCCTGGAGTGGGGGCCCGGGAGGCCAGGGGGAAAAACTGTTTTTT.

This chain joins TRBV6-5 and TRBJ1-5; the D gene is possibly TRBD1 (5 bases). Trimming removed 6 bases from V and 5 bases from J, with 14 bases in between. The CDR3 has 14 residues. The germline V gene has CDR1 MNHEY and CDR2 SVGAGI. CDR3 coding DNA: TGTGCCAGCAGGACGGGGCAGGACGATCAGCCCCAGCATTTT. This translates into CASRTGQDDQPQHF.

The V and J genes are TRBV21-1 and TRBJ2-5; the D call of TRBD2 is as the table states it, not checked on the DNA. TRBV21-1 is marked as a pseudogene. The CDR3 runs 18 residues. The CDR3 bases are TGTGCCAGCAGCAAAGTATCGACTAAGACCAGACGTAGTGGGACCCAGTACTTC. Translating it yields CASSKVSTKTRRSGTQYF.

The chain employs TRBV19 and TRBJ1-2; maybe TRBD1 (5 bases). The CDR3 extends over 15 amino acids. V was cut by 7 bases and J by 6 bases, with 21 bases left in between. The germline V gene encodes CDR1 LNHDA and CDR2 SQIVND (reference sequence). CDR3 sequence (DNA): TGTGCCAGTAACCCAGGGACGACTCCCCTTCATGGCTACACCTTC. Translated: CASNPGTTPLHGYTF.

The chain couples TRBV18 to TRBJ1-1; TRBD1 is a possible D gene (5 bases). CDR3 size: 13 residues. Trimming took off 4 bases at V and 6 bases at J, with 12 bases between the two ends. Per the germline V gene, CDR1 is KGHSH and CDR2 is LQKENI. The CDR3 sequence: CASSRDRASEAFF. The DNA for the CDR3 is TGTGCCAGCTCACGGGACCGGGCATCTGAAGCTTTCTTT.